The clone carrying this TCR beta chain was seen repeatedly, ten times or more. Its specificity is unknown. TCRdb recomputed calls from the reads with MiXCR, one row per CDR3 protein. The data contain some 500,000 distinct CDR3 sequences, around 40% of them seen just once; the ten biggest clones take up around 46%. Trimming removed 3 bases from V and 3 bases from J; junction bases left unmatched: 10. Germline CDR1 SGHTA, CDR2 FQGNSA. The CDR3 loop spans 18 amino acids. This entry is derived from a study of T cell repertoires in cytomegalovirus infection. As for the study in general: Peptides in the study included HLA-C-restricted and HLA-B-restricted CMV epitopes. An indication of both CMV infection and matching HLA type came from public TCR beta signatures. Points from the study as a whole: Ex vivo, HLA-C-restricted CMV-specific TCR beta clonotypes prevailed over the rest of the response. Using cumulative public TCR beta family frequency, the authors identified those who carried CMV together with the relevant HLA.

The source is a human donor in good health (CMV status not recorded). Some clones in this sample may be carry-over from other donors' samples. Material: cultured PBMCs, obtained from culture after CMV antigen stimulation. The chain links TRBV7-2 to TRBJ2-5; 13 bases fit TRBD2. The CDR3 here is CASSFRLAGGPWEETQYF. CDR3 nucleotides: TGTGCCAGCAGCTTCCGACTAGCGGGAGGCCCCTGGGAAGAGACCCAGTACTTC.